Presented here are 25 T cell receptor beta chains from one specimen sequenced in a study of blood T cell repertoires in COVID-19. Sequencing was performed with immunoSEQ multiplex PCR; in TCRdb, only in-frame clones are kept and a portion is missing. The table has 75,000 to 90,000 clones, about 90% seen once. The material sequenced was peripheral blood. All receptors derive from a woman in her forties or fifties in a cohort sampled during active COVID-19.

The V gene is TRBV3-1 (or the pseudogene TRBV3-2), the J gene TRBJ2-3; TRBD2 matches 12 bases. From germline, CDR1 is LGHDT and CDR2 YNNKEL (reference sequence). CDR3 length: 16 residues. Trimming cost V 1 base and J 5 bases; bases outside gene matches: 4. The CDR3 nucleotides are TGTGCCAGCAGCCAAGGCCCTAGCGGGAGGGGAGATACGCAGTATTTT. It is translated as CASSQGPSGRGDTQYF.

This clone turned up a few times. This chain uses TRBV9 with TRBJ2-5, with 7 bases fitting TRBD2. The CDR3 contains 16 residues. Trimming removed 3 bases from V and 0 bases from J; junction bases left unmatched: 8. Germline V gives CDR1 SGDLS, CDR2 YYNGEE. CDR3 region: CASSAQAGRYQETQYF. The CDR3 nucleotides are TGTGCCAGCAGCGCCCAAGCGGGACGGTACCAAGAGACCCAGTACTTC.

In this sample, this clone turned up once. The V and J genes are TRBV13 and TRBJ2-7; 7 bases line up with TRBD1. The CDR3 covers 14 residues. Germline V lookup: CDR1 PRHDT, CDR2 FYEKMQ (reference sequence). V shed 8 bases, J shed 1 base, and the junction held 8 bases outside the gene matches. This CDR3 is CASGYHRGSYEQYF. The CDR3, as DNA: TGTGCCAGCGGGTACCACAGGGGTTCCTACGAGCAGTACTTC.

The rearrangement links TRBV5-5 to TRBJ2-1, with 7 bases that match TRBD2. V lost 1 base, J lost 4 bases, and 11 bases stayed unmatched. This CDR3 spans 17 amino acids. The V gene's germline CDR1 is SGHKS and CDR2 YYEKEE (reference sequence). The CDR3 is CASSLLRLAEMYNEQFF. DNA of the CDR3: TGTGCCAGCAGCTTGTTAAGGCTAGCGGAAATGTACAATGAGCAGTTCTTC. Complete variable domain (other parts from reference TRBV5-5 and TRBJ2-1): DAGVTQSPTHLIKTRGQQVTLRCSPISGHKSVSWYQQVLGQGPQFIFQYYEKEERGRGNFPDRFSARQFPNYSSELNVNALLLGDSALYLCASSLLRLAEMYNEQFFGPGTRLTVL.

The V gene is TRBV2, the J gene TRBJ2-2, with 7 bases lining up with TRBD2. Germline V gives CDR1 SNHLY, CDR2 FYNNEI. Trimming took 6 bases from V and 6 from J; bases not matched to a gene: 16. The CDR3 is 17 residues long. CDR3 DNA sequence: TGTGCCAGCAGGCAACGACGTGTATGGGAGGGCGCCGGGGAGCTGTTTTTT. This gives the protein CASRQRRVWEGAGELFF.

The rearrangement links TRBV5-1 to TRBJ2-2; perhaps TRBD2 as D (5 bases). This CDR3 spans 14 amino acids. The germline V gene has CDR1 SGHRS and CDR2 YFSETQ. V lost 0 bases and J lost 6, with 9 bases in between. DNA for the CDR3: TGCGCCAGCAGCTTGGGTGGGAGACCCGGGGAGCTGTTTTTT. It is translated as CASSLGGRPGELFF.

This sequence joins TRBV30 and TRBJ2-1; TRBD1 aligns across 8 bases. Trimming cost V 5 bases and J 2 bases; bases outside gene matches: 5. The germline V gene encodes CDR1 GTSNPN and CDR2 SVGIG (reference sequence). The CDR3 sequence is 14 residues long. CDR3 region: CAWDRGRTYNEQFF. DNA of the CDR3: TGTGCCTGGGACAGGGGTAGGACCTACAATGAGCAGTTCTTC.

The chain carries TRBV5-1 and TRBJ2-3; 11 bases match TRBD2. This CDR3 has 15 amino acids. Per the germline V gene, CDR1 is SGHRS and CDR2 is YFSETQ. With V trimmed by 3 bases and J by 3 bases, 3 bases remained unmatched. CDR3 in amino acids: CASSSGLAATDTQYF. CDR3 in DNA: TGCGCCAGCAGCTCGGGACTAGCGGCAACAGATACGCAGTATTTT.

The rearrangement links TRBV28 to TRBJ2-3, with 8 bases aligning to TRBD2. CDR3 length equals 15 residues. In germline, CDR1 is MDHEN, CDR2 SYDVKM. J lost 8 bases, V lost 6 bases, and 13 bases had no gene match. Written as DNA, the CDR3 is TGTGCCAGCAGCCCGGGGGGGCAGGGGTTCGCTACGCAGTATTTT. Its protein product is CASSPGGQGFATQYF.

The V call is TRBV24-1, the J call TRBJ2-1; possible D gene TRBD2, 5 bases. Germline V gives CDR1 KGHDR, CDR2 SFDVKD. The CDR3 has 16 amino acids. V dropped 6 bases and J dropped 0 bases, with 14 bases sitting between them. CDR3 DNA: TGTGCCACCAGTACTGCCAGTGGAGGCTCCTACAATGAGCAGTTCTTC. It translates to CATSTASGGSYNEQFF.

The chain is built from TRBV29-1 and TRBJ2-7; D gene uncertain. V was trimmed by 5 bases and J by 5 bases, leaving 10 bases between them. CDR1 and CDR2 (germline): SQVTM, ANQGSEA. The CDR3 consists of 11 residues. The CDR3 protein is CSVIGQNEQYF. As DNA, the CDR3 is TGCAGCGTTATTGGTCAGAACGAGCAGTACTTC.

V is TRBV19 and J is TRBJ2-7; possible D gene TRBD1, 6 bases. Looked up from germline, CDR1 is LNHDA and CDR2 is SQIVND (reference sequence). Trimming shortened V by 10 bases and J by 0 bases, and 13 bases separated the two germline ends. The CDR3 totals 13 residues. The DNA of the CDR3 is TGTGCCACCCTAGGGACACCCTCCTACGAGCAGTACTTC. The encoded protein is CATLGTPSYEQYF.

The chain recombines TRBV6-6 with TRBJ2-5, with a weak D call TRBD2 (6 bases). The CDR3 has 13 amino acids. CDR1 and CDR2 (germline): MNHNY, SVGAGI (reference sequence). V was cut by 6 bases and J by 1 base, with 9 bases left in between. CDR3 nucleotides: TGTGCCAGCAGCCCGACTAGCCAAGAGACCCAGTACTTC. This encodes CASSPTSQETQYF.

The V call is TRBV11-2, the J call TRBJ2-1; perhaps TRBD1 as D (7 bases). The CDR3 contains 16 residues. V dropped 4 bases and J dropped 3 bases, with 16 bases sitting between them. Germline CDR1 and CDR2: SGHAT and FQNNGV. CDR3 sequence reads: CASSSSGGPLYNEQFF. CDR3 sequence (DNA): TGTGCCAGCAGCTCCTCAGGGGGGCCCCTCTACAATGAGCAGTTCTTC.

The gene calls are TRBV9 and TRBJ2-3, with TRBD1 matching 8 bases. The trim removed 2 bases at V and 4 bases at J, leaving 12 bases unmatched. CDR3 length equals 17 residues. Germline V gene sequence: CDR1 SGDLS, CDR2 YYNGEE. CDR3: CASSVLPGGAEADTQYF. The CDR3 DNA follows: TGTGCCAGCAGCGTCCTACCAGGGGGCGCTGAGGCAGATACGCAGTATTTT.

The chain employs TRBV5-1 and TRBJ2-1, with D possibly TRBD1 on 6 matching bases. Trimming removed 4 bases from V and 2 bases from J, with 22 bases in between. Germline values: CDR1 SGHRS, CDR2 YFSETQ. There are 18 residues in the CDR3. The CDR3 region has the DNA TGCGCCAGCAGCCCCAGGGGAGCCGTAGTTATCGCCTACAATGAGCAGTTCTTC. Translating gives CASSPRGAVVIAYNEQFF.

V usage is TRBV18 and J usage is TRBJ2-7; the match to TRBD1 covers 10 bases. Germline V gene data show CDR1 as KGHSH and CDR2 as LQKENI. The CDR3 is made up of 13 amino acids. V lost 8 bases to trimming and J lost 6 bases; unmatched junction nucleotides: 7. The CDR3 is CASTGTGVTEQYF. The DNA of the CDR3 is TGTGCCAGCACCGGGACAGGGGTCACCGAGCAGTACTTC.

V and J are TRBV5-1 and TRBJ2-1, with TRBD2 as a possible D gene (6 bases). CDR3 length equals 16 residues. Trimming removed 4 bases at V and 1 base at J, with 15 bases between. Germline lookup yields CDR1 SGHRS and CDR2 YFSETQ. The CDR3, as DNA: TGCGCCAGCAGCGCGGCGGGGCTTAGGTCCTACAATGAGCAGTTCTTC. Its protein is CASSAAGLRSYNEQFF.

V is TRBV5-1 and J is TRBJ1-2; D unresolved. The CDR3 length is 13 residues. The ends were cut back, 0 bases at V and 2 bases at J, with 5 bases in the middle. Germline V CDR1 and CDR2: SGHRS, YFSETQ. This CDR3 is CASSLEQNYGYTF. In nucleotides, the CDR3 is TGCGCCAGCAGCTTGGAACAGAACTATGGCTACACCTTC.

V usage is TRBV2 and J usage is TRBJ1-5, with a tentative D call TRBD1 (5 bases). Germline assignment: CDR1 SNHLY and CDR2 FYNNEI. The CDR3 totals 15 residues. V was shortened by 4 bases and J by 0 bases, with 10 bases between the two germline ends. This CDR3 is CASSAQGYSNQPQHF. CDR3 coding DNA: TGTGCCAGCAGTGCTCAGGGTTATAGCAATCAGCCCCAGCATTTT. Filled out from reference TRBV2 and TRBJ1-5, the complete variable domain reads EPEVTQTPSHQVTQMGQEVILRCVPISNHLYFYWYRQILGQKVEFLVSFYNNEISEKSEIFDDQFSVERPDGSNFTLKIRSTKLEDSAMYFCASSAQGYSNQPQHFGDGTRLSIL.

The gene calls are TRBV15 and TRBJ2-4, with D unclear. V gave up 3 bases and J gave up 0 bases, with 9 bases separating them. CDR1 LNHNV and CDR2 YYDKDF come from the germline V gene (reference sequence). There are 15 residues in the CDR3. The CDR3 protein is CATSSKLLAKNIQYF. The CDR3 DNA follows: TGTGCCACCAGCAGCAAACTACTAGCCAAAAACATTCAGTACTTC.

The V gene is TRBV21-1, the J gene TRBJ2-3; the DNA was not used to check the table's D call, TRBD2. TRBV21-1 is deemed a pseudogene. CDR3 length: 16 residues. CDR3 in DNA: TGTGCCAGCGGTCCCCGTTCCATCCTAGGAACAGATACGCAGTATTTT. This sequence encodes CASGPRSILGTDTQYF.

The chain employs TRBV5-1 and TRBJ2-6; tentative D call: TRBD1 (6 bases). CDR3 length: 15 amino acids. CDR1 and CDR2 from the germline V gene are SGHRS and YFSETQ. Trimming left V 4 bases short and J 2 bases short, with 10 bases between. The CDR3 spells CASSPGVTGANVLTF. CDR3 in DNA: TGCGCCAGCAGCCCAGGGGTAACTGGGGCCAACGTCCTGACTTTC.

V is TRBV18 and J is TRBJ2-1; 14 nucleotides line up with TRBD2. The V gene's germline CDR1 is KGHSH and CDR2 LQKENI. Germline trimming cut 5 bases from V and 6 bases from J; bases unmatched to any gene: 3. CDR3 size: 15 residues. CDR3 in amino acids: CASSFGTSGGNEQFF. CDR3 in DNA: TGTGCCAGCTCATTCGGGACTAGCGGGGGCAATGAGCAGTTCTTC.

The chain employs TRBV15 and TRBJ2-5; 7 nucleotides agree with TRBD2. The CDR3 is 15 amino acids. Germline V gene data show CDR1 as LNHNV and CDR2 as YYDKDF (reference sequence). With 0 bases clipped from V and 4 bases from J, the junction kept 5 bases outside the gene matches. In nucleotides, the CDR3 is TGTGCCACCAGCAGAGATCGGGGGGAGGCAGAGACCCAGTACTTC. The encoded protein is CATSRDRGEAETQYF.